This T cell receptor beta chain is from a study of shared clonotypes between healthy human individuals. On the study more broadly: Donor composition was two women and a few men, aged 18 to 49.

CDR3 length: 19 residues. Trimming took 4 bases from V and 4 from J; bases not matched to a gene: 22. Germline loops: CDR1 SGHRS, CDR2 YFSETQ. This clone appeared a single time. The repertoire was sequenced with immunoSEQ multiplex PCR; TCRdb's copy has only in-frame clones and lacks some. The sample lists 2 million to 2.5 million clones; 80% to 95% were seen once. This clonotype originated in a man aged 18 to 29 in good health. Some clones in this sample may be carry-over from other donors' samples. The V gene is TRBV5-1, the J gene TRBJ1-2; 7 bases map to TRBD1. Sequencing was done on a sample of naive CD4+ T cells from PBMCs. This sample's subset: CD45RA+ positively selected. The CDR3, as DNA: TGCGCCAGCAGCACCCTACCGACAGGGATTGTCCCTGGGCCCTATGGCTACACCTTC. Its translation is CASSTLPTGIVPGPYGYTF.